These 31 T cell receptor beta chains originate from one sample sequenced in a study of blood T cell repertoires in COVID-19. Sequencing was performed with immunoSEQ multiplex PCR; in TCRdb, only in-frame clones are kept and a portion is missing. The sample consists of approximately 270,000 clones, about 91% of them appearing once. The sequenced sample was peripheral blood. The receptor source for this set is a woman in her 30s with COVID-19, enrolled during active disease.

The CDR3 nucleotides read TGTGCCAGCAGGAACCTCGGGACTAGCGGGAGCCCCTCCTACAATGAGCAGTTCTTC. Its protein product is CASRNLGTSGSPSYNEQFF. This chain connects TRBV28 to TRBJ2-1, with TRBD2 matching over 14 bases. This CDR3 has 19 residues. Germline assignment: CDR1 MDHEN and CDR2 SYDVKM. V lost 6 bases, J lost 0 bases, and 10 bases stayed unmatched.

The gene calls are TRBV28 and TRBJ1-1; 8 bases map to TRBD1. V lost 2 bases, J lost 1 base, and 3 bases stayed unmatched. Germline V gives CDR1 MDHEN, CDR2 SYDVKM. The CDR3 loop spans 15 amino acids. CDR3 region: CASSLTGQGNTEAFF. The CDR3 nucleotides read TGTGCCAGCAGTTTAACAGGACAGGGGAACACTGAAGCTTTCTTT.

This clone was recorded only once. The chain carries TRBV5-6 and TRBJ1-5; D uncertain. Between the trimmed V and J ends, which lost 2 bases and 0 bases, there was a span of 6 bases. Germline CDR1 SGHDT, CDR2 YYEEEE. The CDR3 is 14 amino acids. The CDR3 reads CASSFSGSNQPQHF. The DNA of the CDR3 is TGTGCCAGCAGCTTCTCAGGTAGCAATCAGCCCCAGCATTTT.

This chain connects TRBV4-3 to TRBJ1-4, with D possibly being TRBD1 (6 bases). This CDR3 is built from 14 residues. The germline V gene has CDR1 LGHNA and CDR2 YSLEER. Deletions cut 1 base from V and 8 bases from J, with 11 bases between. CDR3 loop: CASSQGTGSEKLFF. The CDR3 DNA reads TGCGCCAGCAGCCAAGGAACAGGGAGCGAAAAACTGTTTTTT.

The chain uses TRBV5-4 and TRBJ1-1; TRBD1 matches 7 bases. V was clipped by 4 bases and J by 5 bases; unmatched bases: 11. CDR3 size: 15 residues. Germline CDR1 and CDR2: SGHNT and YYREEE (reference sequence). CDR3 loop: CASSEWRGRATEAFF. In nucleotides, the CDR3 is TGTGCCAGCAGCGAGTGGAGGGGGCGAGCAACTGAAGCTTTCTTT.

V gene TRBV11-3 combines with J gene TRBJ2-1; D is uncertain. The CDR3 spans 12 residues. Germline CDR1 SGHNT, CDR2 YENEEA. Trimming took 2 bases from V and 6 from J, leaving 5 bases between them. The CDR3 sequence: CASSLPSNEQFF. Here the CDR3 DNA reads TGTGCCAGCAGCTTACCCAGCAATGAGCAGTTCTTC.

Notes on this clone: This sample includes further DNA sequences coding for the same CDR3. The genes are TRBV11-2 and TRBJ2-1, with D tentatively TRBD2 (5 bases). This CDR3 has 15 amino acids. CDR1 SGHAT and CDR2 FQNNGV come from the germline V gene. V was shortened by 1 base and J by 0 bases, with 7 bases between the two germline ends. CDR3 bases: TGTGCCAGCAGCTTAGCGGGGAGCTCCTACAATGAGCAGTTCTTC. Protein sequence: CASSLAGSSYNEQFF.

The genes are TRBV5-6 and TRBJ1-1; TRBD1 matches at 7 bases. Germline trimming cut 0 bases from V and 8 bases from J; bases unmatched to any gene: 4. The germline CDR1 and CDR2 sequences are SGHDT and YYEEEE. The CDR3 contains 13 residues. The DNA of the CDR3 is TGTGCCAGCAGCTTGGTCTCAGGGGGGGAAGCTTTCTTT. Its protein product is CASSLVSGGEAFF.

The rearrangement uses TRBV5-8 and TRBJ1-1; D is unclear. The CDR3 runs to 15 residues. CDR1 SGHTS and CDR2 YDEGEE come from the germline V gene. V lost 4 bases to trimming and J lost 3 bases, with 16 bases between them. For the CDR3, the DNA is TGTGCCAGCAGCCCCATGACAACGAGGGACACTGAAGCTTTCTTT. Translating gives CASSPMTTRDTEAFF.

V and J are TRBV3-1 (or the pseudogene TRBV3-2) and TRBJ2-1; TRBD1 matches at 10 bases. Germline CDR1 LGHDT, CDR2 YNNKEL (reference sequence). V trimming: 0 bases; J trimming: 10 bases; junction bases outside the gene matches: 9. CDR3 length: 16 amino acids. Here the CDR3 DNA reads TGTGCCAGCAGCCAAGATGTTAGACAGGGGGCGAACGAGCAGTTCTTC. Its protein product is CASSQDVRQGANEQFF.

The chain couples TRBV4-2 to TRBJ2-5, with 12 bases fitting TRBD2. This CDR3 region has 19 residues. The J segment lost 4 bases and the V segment lost 1 base, leaving 13 bases of the junction unmatched. Germline CDR1 reads LGHNA; CDR2 reads YNFKEQ. The CDR3 DNA follows: TGTGCCAGCAGCCAAGGGACTAGCGGGGTCATTCTTAAGGGAGAGACCCAGTACTTC. Its translation is CASSQGTSGVILKGETQYF.

The chain recombines TRBV29-1 with TRBJ1-4; tentatively, D is TRBD1 (5 bases). The CDR3 runs to 15 residues. Trimming shortened V by 4 bases and J by 3 bases, and 15 bases separated the two germline ends. CDR1 and CDR2 (germline): SQVTM, ANQGSEA. Here the CDR3 reads CSVGLGQTSNEKLFF. The CDR3 nucleotides are TGCAGCGTTGGCCTGGGGCAGACATCTAATGAAAAACTGTTTTTT.

This rearrangement joins TRBV11-2 to TRBJ1-3; tentatively, D is TRBD1 (5 bases). The CDR3 extends over 19 amino acids. Trimming took 6 bases from V and 4 from J, leaving 28 bases between them. Per germline, CDR1 SGHAT and CDR2 FQNNGV. CDR3 DNA: TGTGCCAGCAGTTTAAGATGGGGATGGGGGGGTCTGAGAGGAAACACCATATATTTT. It encodes CASSLRWGWGGLRGNTIYF.

The genes are TRBV14 and TRBJ2-3, with a weak D call TRBD1 (5 bases). Trimming cost V 1 base and J 2 bases, with 16 bases left between them. CDR1 is SGHDN and CDR2 is FVKESK in the germline V gene. The CDR3 runs 17 residues. The CDR3 protein is CASSQGFGHSSTDTQYF. CDR3 nucleotides: TGTGCCAGCAGCCAAGGATTTGGACATTCTTCCACAGATACGCAGTATTTT.

V usage is TRBV5-1 and J usage is TRBJ1-2; D remains unclear. Germline V gene data show CDR1 as SGHRS and CDR2 as YFSETQ. CDR3 size: 17 residues. V was pared by 1 base and J by 0 bases, with 16 bases between. The DNA for the CDR3 is TGCGCCAGCAGCTTGAGCCTGTCTCACCGATCTAACTATGGCTACACCTTC. Protein sequence: CASSLSLSHRSNYGYTF.

J is TRBJ2-1 and V is TRBV6-4; D is perhaps TRBD2 (6 bases). The CDR3 extends over 14 amino acids. V lost 3 bases, J lost 11 bases, and 17 bases lay in between. Germline CDR1 and CDR2: MRHNA and SNTAGT. In DNA, the CDR3 is TGTGCCAGCAGTGAGCACGGCGGGGTGCCCCAGCAGTTCTTC. This gives the protein CASSEHGGVPQQFF.

The chain links TRBV27 to TRBJ2-2; D perhaps matches TRBD2 (6 bases). The germline V gene encodes CDR1 MNHEY and CDR2 SMNVEV (reference sequence). V lost 5 bases and J 4 bases, leaving 11 bases between the germline ends. The CDR3 length is 14 residues. The CDR3 bases are TGTGCCAGCAGTCGGGACTTGGGCACCGGGGAGCTGTTTTTT. It yields the protein CASSRDLGTGELFF.

The chain is built from TRBV29-1 and TRBJ2-7, with a possible D match to TRBD1 (6 bases). The CDR3 has 13 amino acids. Germline V gene data show CDR1 as SQVTM and CDR2 as ANQGSEA. Trimming removed 8 bases from V and 2 bases from J, with 16 bases in between. CDR3 region: CSPPGTRPYEQYV. DNA of the CDR3: TGCAGCCCCCCCGGGACAAGACCCTACGAGCAGTACGTC.

This rearrangement joins TRBV5-8 to TRBJ2-3; D is possibly TRBD1 (5 bases). Trimming shortened V by 0 bases and J by 5 bases, and 10 bases separated the two germline ends. The CDR3 has 14 residues. Germline CDR1 and CDR2: SGHTS and YDEGEE. The CDR3 DNA follows: TGTGCCAGCAGCTTGGATGGGGCCTTAGATACGCAGTATTTT. It specifies CASSLDGALDTQYF.

The chain joins TRBV10-2 to TRBJ2-7, with 8 bases that match TRBD2. The junction had 0 bases not matched to a gene; V was cut back by 8 bases and J by 3 bases. The CDR3 covers 11 residues. From germline, CDR1 is WSHSY and CDR2 SAAADI. The CDR3 bases are TGCGCCAGCCGGGAGGGCTACGAGCAGTACTTC. This sequence encodes CASREGYEQYF.

The chain joins TRBV6-1 to TRBJ2-7, with TRBD1 matching 8 bases. V trimming: 5 bases; J trimming: 2 bases; junction bases outside the gene matches: 5. Germline V lookup: CDR1 MNHNS, CDR2 SASEGT. This CDR3 is built from 14 residues. This CDR3 is CASSQRTGTYEQYF. CDR3 bases: TGTGCCAGCAGTCAACGGACAGGGACCTACGAGCAGTACTTC.

With respect to this clone: Other DNA sequences of this sample code for an identical CDR3. The chain is built from TRBV5-1 and TRBJ1-3; no definite D call. This CDR3 comprises 13 residues. Germline CDR1 is SGHRS and CDR2 is YFSETQ. Trimming stripped 1 base from V and 0 bases from J, with 2 bases between. For the CDR3, the DNA is TGCGCCAGCAGCTTGCTCTCTGGAAACACCATATATTTT. Protein sequence: CASSLLSGNTIYF.

The chain employs TRBV15 and TRBJ2-1, with 12 bases lining up with TRBD2. CDR1 and CDR2 from the germline V gene are LNHNV and YYDKDF (reference sequence). The CDR3 loop spans 16 amino acids. J lost 7 bases, V lost 1 base, and 5 bases had no gene match. The CDR3 loop is CATSRVLAGGGNEQFF. The CDR3 DNA is TGTGCCACCAGCAGAGTCCTAGCGGGAGGGGGGAATGAGCAGTTCTTC.

The chain carries TRBV5-6 and TRBJ2-5; D may be TRBD2 (6 bases). Trimming stripped 4 bases from V and 5 bases from J, with 18 bases between. Germline V lookup: CDR1 SGHDT, CDR2 YYEEEE. The CDR3 loop spans 15 amino acids. Here the CDR3 DNA reads TGTGCCAGCAGCAGCAAAACGGGGGATTGGGAGACCCAGTACTTC. Its translation: CASSSKTGDWETQYF.

This sequence joins TRBV6-2 or TRBV6-3 and TRBJ2-3; perhaps TRBD1 as D (6 bases). Trimming pared 4 bases from V and 10 bases from J, leaving 15 bases between. The CDR3 runs to 13 residues. CDR1 and CDR2 from the germline V gene are MNHEY and SVGEGT. CDR3 protein: CASSWHTGWAQYF. The CDR3 nucleotides read TGTGCCAGCAGTTGGCATACAGGGTGGGCGCAGTATTTT.

This clone was found a few times. This chain connects TRBV27 to TRBJ1-4; the match to TRBD1 covers 9 bases. Germline V gene sequence: CDR1 MNHEY, CDR2 SMNVEV (reference sequence). V was pared by 5 bases and J by 10 bases, with 11 bases of the junction left unmatched. The CDR3 runs 15 residues. CDR3 sequence (DNA): TGTGCCAGCAGTGGGGCCGGGACAGGGCTGAGAAAACTGTTTTTT. As protein: CASSGAGTGLRKLFF.

The table lists this clone with a count of one. The genes are TRBV11-3 and TRBJ2-2; D is uncertain. The V end was cut by 3 bases, the J end by 6 bases, with 11 bases between. CDR3 length: 14 residues. CDR1 is SGHNT, CDR2 YENEEA, per germline. CDR3 DNA: TGTGCCAGCAGCTTCCTAACCTCCGCCGGGGAGCTGTTTTTT. Translation: CASSFLTSAGELFF.

The gene calls are TRBV20-1 and TRBJ1-2; maybe TRBD1 (5 bases). V lost 3 bases to trimming and J lost 4 bases, with 9 bases between them. The length of the CDR3 is 12 residues. Germline CDR1 and CDR2: DFQATT and SNEGSKA (reference sequence). The CDR3 reads CSASGAGYGYTF. The CDR3 bases are TGCAGTGCTAGTGGGGCGGGCTATGGCTACACCTTC.

This chain links TRBV5-1 with TRBJ1-1; 7 nucleotides align to TRBD1. CDR3 length: 14 amino acids. Germline V gene sequence: CDR1 SGHRS, CDR2 YFSETQ. The V segment lost 7 bases and the J segment 5 bases; nucleotides outside the gene matches: 11. The CDR3 is CASSEGARGTEAFF. CDR3 DNA sequence: TGCGCCAGCTCCGAGGGGGCGCGAGGAACTGAAGCTTTCTTT.

The chain joins TRBV23-1 to TRBJ1-2, with D perhaps matching TRBD1 (6 bases). TRBV23-1 is flagged as an ORF with uncertain function. This CDR3 contains 13 residues. Trimming took 6 bases from V and 8 from J, leaving 16 bases between them. CDR3 residues: CASRAGGAEGYTF. Written as DNA, the CDR3 is TGCGCCAGCAGGGCGGGGGGGGCTGAAGGCTACACCTTC.

This chain connects TRBV28 to TRBJ1-1; tentative D call: TRBD1 (5 bases). This CDR3 has 13 amino acids. Germline V gene lookup returns CDR1 MDHEN and CDR2 SYDVKM. V gave up 5 bases and J gave up 8 bases, with 15 bases separating them. This CDR3 reads CASSLKRGGEAFF. The CDR3 bases are TGTGCCAGCAGTCTCAAACGGGGGGGGGAAGCTTTCTTT.